This entry concerns a single TCR beta chain. The V gene's germline CDR1 is SGHRS and CDR2 YFSETQ. V gave up 3 bases and J gave up 4 bases, with 16 bases separating them. This CDR3 has 16 residues. The repertoire was sequenced with immunoSEQ multiplex PCR; TCRdb's copy has only in-frame clones and lacks some. Found here are approximately 99,000 clones, 70% to 85% of them singletons; the top ten hold 6.5%. This entry belongs to a study of control samples from healthy donors and cancer patients. J is TRBJ2-2 and V is TRBV5-1; possibly TRBD1 for D (6 bases). This TCR was sampled from a man aged 18 to 30 in good health. Sequenced: blood. The CDR3 sequence: CASSSGTLVRTGELFF. Here the CDR3 DNA reads TGCGCCAGCAGCTCCGGGACACTAGTACGCACCGGGGAGCTGTTTTTT. Using reference TRBV5-1 and TRBJ2-2 for the parts outside the CDR3, the full variable domain is KAGVTQTPRYLIKTRGQQVTLSCSPISGHRSVSWYQQTPGQGLQFLFEYFSETQRNKGNFPGRFSGRQFSNSRSEMNVSTLELGDSALYLCASSSGTLVRTGELFFGEGSRLTVL.